This TCR beta chain was documented in a study of identical twins. Study-wide points: The abundant beta clonotypes from cord blood had fewer insertions, and memory repertoires had none of this. In zero-insertion analyses, partial confounding could arise from invariant MAIT and iNKT cells. The study found weaker excess twin sharing in beta out-of-frame sequences.

Germline loops: CDR1 SGHRS, CDR2 YFSETQ. The length of the CDR3 is 14 residues. Trimming at V came to 5 bases and at J to 3 bases, leaving 8 bases not matched to a gene. This clonotype turned up a few times. Its target is unknown. TCRdb ran MiXCR on the 5' RACE reads and lists one entry per CDR3 protein. This sample has around 960,000 distinct CDR3 sequences; approximately 13% occur once, and the top ten carry around 1.6%. The same data also contributed to another study, on yellow fever vaccine responses in identical twins.

This TCR came from a woman younger than 35 in good health. Sample: PBMCs. The rearrangement joins TRBV5-1 to TRBJ2-7, with 7 nucleotides matching TRBD1. CDR3: CASSRRDSDYEQYF. The CDR3, as DNA: TGCGCCAGCAGTCGTCGGGACAGTGACTACGAGCAGTACTTC.